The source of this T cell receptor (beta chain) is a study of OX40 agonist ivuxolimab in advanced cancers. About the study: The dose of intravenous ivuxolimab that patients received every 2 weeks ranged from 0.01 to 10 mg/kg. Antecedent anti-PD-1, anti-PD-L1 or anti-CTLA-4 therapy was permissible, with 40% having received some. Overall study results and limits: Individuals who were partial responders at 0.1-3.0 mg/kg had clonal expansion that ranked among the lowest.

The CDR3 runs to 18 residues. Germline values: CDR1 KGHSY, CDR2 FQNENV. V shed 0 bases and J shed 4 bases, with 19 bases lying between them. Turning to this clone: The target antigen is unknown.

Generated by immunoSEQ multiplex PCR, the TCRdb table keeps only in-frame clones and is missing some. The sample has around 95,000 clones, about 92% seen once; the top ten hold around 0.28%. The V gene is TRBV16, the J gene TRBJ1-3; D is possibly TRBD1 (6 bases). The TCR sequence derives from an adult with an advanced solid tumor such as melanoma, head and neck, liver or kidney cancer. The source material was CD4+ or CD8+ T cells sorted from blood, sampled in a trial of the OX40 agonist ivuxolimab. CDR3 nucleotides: TGTGCCAGCAGCCAATCAAGGGGATACAGGGCTCGCGGAAACACCATATATTTT. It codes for CASSQSRGYRARGNTIYF.